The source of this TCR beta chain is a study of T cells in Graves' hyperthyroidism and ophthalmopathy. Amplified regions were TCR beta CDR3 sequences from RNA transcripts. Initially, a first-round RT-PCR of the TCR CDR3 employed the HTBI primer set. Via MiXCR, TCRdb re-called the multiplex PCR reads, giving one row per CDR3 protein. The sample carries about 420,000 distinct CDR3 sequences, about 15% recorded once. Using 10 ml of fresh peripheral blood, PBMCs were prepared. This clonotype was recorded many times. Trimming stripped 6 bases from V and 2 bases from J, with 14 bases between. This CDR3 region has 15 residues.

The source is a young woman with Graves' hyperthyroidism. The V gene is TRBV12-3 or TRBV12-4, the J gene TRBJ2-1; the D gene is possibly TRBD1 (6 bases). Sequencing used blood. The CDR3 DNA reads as TGTGCCAGCAGCCCCGGACAGCTACCCTACAATGAGCAGTTCTTC. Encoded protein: CASSPGQLPYNEQFF.